This paragraph reports one T cell receptor (beta chain). This entry comes from a study of shared T cell receptors in the human thymus. Germline CDR1 and CDR2: SNHLY and FYNNEI. This CDR3 region has 11 residues. The V end lost 11 bases, the J end lost 1 base, and 5 bases lay between the germline ends. Method: immunoSEQ multiplex PCR; TCRdb's copy keeps in-frame clones and lacks some. Of a few hundred thousand clones in the sample, just under 95% were seen once. This receptor was identified in a human donor. This chain links TRBV2 with TRBJ2-2; the D is unclear. Sequenced: thymocytes. CDR3 DNA: TGTGCCTCCAGGAACACCGGGGAGCTGTTTTTT. Protein product: CASRNTGELFF.